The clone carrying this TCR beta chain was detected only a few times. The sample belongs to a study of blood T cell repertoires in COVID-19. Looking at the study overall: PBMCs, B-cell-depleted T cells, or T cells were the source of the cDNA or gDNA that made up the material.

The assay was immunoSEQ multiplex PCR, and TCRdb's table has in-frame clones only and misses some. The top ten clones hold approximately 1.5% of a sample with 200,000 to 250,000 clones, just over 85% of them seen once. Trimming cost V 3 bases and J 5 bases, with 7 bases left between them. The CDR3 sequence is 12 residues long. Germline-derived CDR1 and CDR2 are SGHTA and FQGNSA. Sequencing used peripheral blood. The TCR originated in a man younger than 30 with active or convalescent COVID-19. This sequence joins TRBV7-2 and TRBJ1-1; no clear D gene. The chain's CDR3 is CASSFVGTEAFF. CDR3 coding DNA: TGTGCCAGCAGCTTCGTCGGGACTGAAGCTTTCTTT. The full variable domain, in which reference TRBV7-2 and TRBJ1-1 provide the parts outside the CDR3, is GAGVSQSPSNKVTEKGKDVELRCDPISGHTALYWYRQSLGQGLEFLIYFQGNSAPDKSGLPSDRFSAERTGGSVSTLTIQRTQQEDSAVYLCASSFVGTEAFFGQGTRLTVV.